Listed here are 5 T cell receptor beta chains from one sample, sequenced in a study of CD8+CD57+ T cells in acquired aplastic anemia. Genomic DNA acted as the template from which TCR beta VDJ combination and CDR3 sequence profiling were carried out. One entry per CDR3 protein, called by TCRdb with MiXCR from the reads. The sample lists roughly 180,000 distinct CDR3 sequences; just over 45% were seen once. The sequenced sample consisted of sorted CD4+, CD8+, or CD8+CD57+ T cells (not recorded which) from PBMCs. The receptors shown here come from a human donor in good health.

V usage is TRBV10-3 and J usage is TRBJ2-5; D may be TRBD1 or TRBD2 (5 bases each). The CDR3 runs to 15 residues. The ends were cut back, 7 bases at V and 1 base at J, with 16 bases in the middle. Germline V lookup: CDR1 ENHRY, CDR2 SYGVKD. The DNA of the CDR3 is TGTGCCATCAAGGGGACGGACTTCGGCCAAGAGACCCAGTACTTC. Translated: CAIKGTDFGQETQYF.

This clonotype was observed many times. This chain connects TRBV7-9 to TRBJ2-1; weak D call: TRBD2 (5 bases). The CDR3 contains 12 residues. V shed 5 bases and J shed 8 bases, with 10 bases lying between them. The germline V gene has CDR1 SEHNR and CDR2 FQNEAQ (reference sequence). The CDR3 spells CASSPGLHEQFF. CDR3 in DNA: TGTGCCAGCAGCCCGGGGTTGCATGAGCAGTTCTTC.

This clonotype appeared many times. The chain has TRBV11-1 and TRBJ2-1; D is undetermined. The germline gives CDR1 SGHAT, CDR2 FQDESV (reference sequence). V lost 0 bases and J lost 5, with 11 bases in between. The CDR3 has 15 residues. The CDR3 nucleotides are TGTGCCAGCAGCTTAGCCCACCCGAGAGACAATGAGCAGTTCTTC. Its protein product is CASSLAHPRDNEQFF.

V gene TRBV5-4 combines with J gene TRBJ2-5, with 14 positions matching TRBD2. The V and J ends lost 5 bases and 4 bases, in that order; junction bases with no gene match: 7. The CDR3 covers 16 residues. CDR1 is SGHNT, CDR2 YYREEE, per germline (reference sequence). CDR3 residues: CASRRGTSGRRETQYF. DNA of the CDR3: TGTGCCAGCAGGAGAGGGACTAGCGGGAGACGAGAGACCCAGTACTTC. Filled out from reference TRBV5-4 and TRBJ2-5, the complete variable domain reads ETGVTQSPTHLIKTRGQQVTLRCSSQSGHNTVSWYQQALGQGPQFIFQYYREEENGRGNFPPRFSGLQFPNYSSELNVNALELDDSALYLCASRRGTSGRRETQYFGPGTRLLVL.

On this clonotype itself: One end of the junction varies from germline; a read error may be responsible. The chain is built from TRBV15 and TRBJ2-2, with D perhaps given as TRBD1 or TRBD2 (5 bases each). CDR1 is LNHNV, CDR2 YYDKDF, per germline (reference sequence). The CDR3 is 17 residues long. The CDR3 bases are TGTGCCACCAGCACCGCAAAAGGGCCAGGGAACACCGGGGAGCTGTTTTTC. It codes for CATSTAKGPGNTGELFF. Complete variable domain (other parts from reference TRBV15 and TRBJ2-2): DAMVIQNPRYQVTQFGKPVTLSCSQTLNHNVMYWYQQKSSQAPKLLFHYYDKDFNNEADTPDNFQSRRPNTSFCFLDIRSPGLGDTAMYLCATSTAKGPGNTGELFFGEGSRLTVL.